This TCR beta chain was retrieved from a study of blood T cell repertoires in COVID-19. Measured with immunoSEQ multiplex PCR; TCRdb has only the in-frame clones, and not every one. The sample has fewer than 120,000 clones; 87% are singletons. This CDR3 region has 13 residues. Per germline, CDR1 ENHRY and CDR2 SYGVKD. Trimming removed 3 bases at V and 1 base at J, with 6 bases between. The sequencing input was peripheral blood. The receptor comes from a human donor in a cohort sampled during active COVID-19. V gene TRBV10-3 combines with J gene TRBJ1-2; D call uncertain. The CDR3 reads CAISDQYNYGYTF. For the CDR3, the DNA is TGTGCCATCAGTGATCAGTATAACTATGGCTACACCTTC.